This T cell receptor (beta chain) was found in a study of cytomegalovirus exposure and HLA in healthy donors. Whole-study results and caveats: Subsequent analysis showed first-cohort TCR clusters tending to co-occur in more than 90 validation repertoires. TCR beta chains numbering roughly 150 were designated cytomegalovirus-associated.

In regard to this clone: The antigen is unknown.

The V end was cut by 3 bases, the J end by 6 bases, with 8 bases between. Germline V CDR1 and CDR2: LNHDA, SQIVND (reference sequence). This CDR3 is built from 12 residues. The donors were members of the validation cohort, which comprised approximately 120 subjects and was separate from the first cohort of 666 subjects. Clones were sequenced by immunoSEQ multiplex PCR, and TCRdb holds only the in-frame ones, with some missing. The sample includes roughly 56,000 clones, approximately 93% of them seen just once. The chain uses TRBV19 and TRBJ2-5; tentatively, D is TRBD1 (6 bases). The sequence was obtained from a woman aged 18-35 years in good health and CMV-seropositive. The sample taken for sequencing was PBMCs. In DNA form, the CDR3 reads TGTGCCAGTAGTATCACAGGGAAGACCCAGTACTTC. Translating it yields CASSITGKTQYF. Variable domain in full (rest from reference TRBV19 and TRBJ2-5): DGGITQSPKYLFRKEGQNVTLSCEQNLNHDAMYWYRQDPGQGLRLIYYSQIVNDFQKGDIAEGYSVSREKKESFPLTVTSAQKNPTAFYLCASSITGKTQYFGPGTRLLVL.